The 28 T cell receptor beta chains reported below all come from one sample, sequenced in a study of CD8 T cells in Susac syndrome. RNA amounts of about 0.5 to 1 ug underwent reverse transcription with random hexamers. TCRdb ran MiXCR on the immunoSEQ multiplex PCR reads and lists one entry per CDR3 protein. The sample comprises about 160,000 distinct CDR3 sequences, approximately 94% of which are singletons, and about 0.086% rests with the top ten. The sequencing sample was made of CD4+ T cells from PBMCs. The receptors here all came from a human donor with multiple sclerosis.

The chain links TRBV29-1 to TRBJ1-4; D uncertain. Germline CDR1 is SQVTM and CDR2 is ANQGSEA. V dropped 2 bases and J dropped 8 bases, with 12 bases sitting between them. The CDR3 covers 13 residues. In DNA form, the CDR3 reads TGCAGCGTTGAACGTACAGCTGGGGAAAAACTGTTTTTT. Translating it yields CSVERTAGEKLFF.

CDR3 in DNA: TGTGCCAGCTCGCCTTTAGCGGGAGGCGTCACCGGGGAGCTGTTTTTT. Translated, it gives CASSPLAGGVTGELFF. The chain combines TRBV18 with TRBJ2-2, with 10 nucleotides matching TRBD2. Germline CDR1 and CDR2: KGHSH and LQKENI. The CDR3 runs to 16 residues. V shed 6 bases, J shed 4 bases, and the junction held 8 bases outside the gene matches.

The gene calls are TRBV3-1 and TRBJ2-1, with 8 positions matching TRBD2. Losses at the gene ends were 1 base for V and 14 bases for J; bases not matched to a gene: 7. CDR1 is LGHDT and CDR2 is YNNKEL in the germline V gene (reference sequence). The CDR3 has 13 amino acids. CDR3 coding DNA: TGTGCCAGCAGCCAAGGGGTCTGGCGGGAGGAGTTCTTC. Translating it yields CASSQGVWREEFF.

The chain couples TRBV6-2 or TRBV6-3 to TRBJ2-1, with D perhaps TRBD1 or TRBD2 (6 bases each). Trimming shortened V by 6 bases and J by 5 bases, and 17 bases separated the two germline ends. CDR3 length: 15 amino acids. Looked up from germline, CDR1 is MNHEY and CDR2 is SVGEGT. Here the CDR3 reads CASRLGHSGDNEQFF. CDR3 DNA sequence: TGTGCCAGCAGATTGGGACATTCGGGGGACAATGAGCAGTTCTTC.

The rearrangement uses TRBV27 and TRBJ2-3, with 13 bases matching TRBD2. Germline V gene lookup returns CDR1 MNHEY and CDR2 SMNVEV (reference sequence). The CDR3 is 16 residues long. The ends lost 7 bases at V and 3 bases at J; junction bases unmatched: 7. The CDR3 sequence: CASNQLAGGPTDTQYF. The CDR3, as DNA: TGTGCCAGCAACCAACTAGCGGGAGGGCCGACAGATACGCAGTATTTT.

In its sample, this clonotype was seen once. Written as DNA, the CDR3 is TGCAGTGCTAGAGCTCCAGTGGGCACAGATACGCAGTATTTT. Residues: CSARAPVGTDTQYF. The V gene is TRBV20-1, the J gene TRBJ2-3; no firm D call. Germline CDR1 and CDR2: DFQATT and SNEGSKA (reference sequence). The CDR3 spans 14 residues. The V and J ends lost 1 base and 1 base respectively, with 9 bases between them.

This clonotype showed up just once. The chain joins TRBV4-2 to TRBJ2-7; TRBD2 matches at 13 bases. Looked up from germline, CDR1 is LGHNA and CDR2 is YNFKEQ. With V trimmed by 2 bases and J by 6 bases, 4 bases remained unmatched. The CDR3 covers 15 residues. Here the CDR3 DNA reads TGTGCCAGCAGCCAAACGAGACTAGCGGGAGGCGAGCAGTACTTC. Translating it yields CASSQTRLAGGEQYF.

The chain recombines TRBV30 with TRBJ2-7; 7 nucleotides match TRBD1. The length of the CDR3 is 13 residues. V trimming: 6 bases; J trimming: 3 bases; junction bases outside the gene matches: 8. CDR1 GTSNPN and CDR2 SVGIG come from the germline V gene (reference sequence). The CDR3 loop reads CACSNRGRYEQYF. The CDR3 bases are TGTGCCTGTTCTAACAGGGGTCGCTACGAGCAGTACTTC.

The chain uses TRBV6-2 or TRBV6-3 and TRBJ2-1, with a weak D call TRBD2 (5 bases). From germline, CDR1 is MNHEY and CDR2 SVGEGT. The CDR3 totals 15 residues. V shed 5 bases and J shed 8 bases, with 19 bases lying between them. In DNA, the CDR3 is TGTGCCAGCAGTCCCGGGATGTCTCGTTCCGATGAGCAGTTCTTC. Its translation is CASSPGMSRSDEQFF.

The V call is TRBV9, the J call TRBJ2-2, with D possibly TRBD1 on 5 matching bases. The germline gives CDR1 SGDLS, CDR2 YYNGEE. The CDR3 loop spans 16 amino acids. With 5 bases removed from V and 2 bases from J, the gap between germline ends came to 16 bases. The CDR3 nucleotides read TGTGCCAGCAGTAACTACAGGTCATCAAACACCGGGGAGCTGTTTTTT. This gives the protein CASSNYRSSNTGELFF. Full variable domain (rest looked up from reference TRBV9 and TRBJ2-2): DSGVTQTPKHLITATGQRVTLRCSPRSGDLSVYWYQQSLDQGLQFLIQYYNGEERAKGNILERFSAQQFPDLHSELNLSSLELGDSALYFCASSNYRSSNTGELFFGEGSRLTVL.

The DNA for the CDR3 is TGTGCCAGCAGCGCCAGGACAGGGAACTATGGCTACACCTTC. The encoded protein is CASSARTGNYGYTF. The V gene is TRBV9, the J gene TRBJ1-2; 8 nucleotides line up with TRBD1. V was clipped by 3 bases and J by 2 bases; unmatched bases: 3. Germline V gene sequence: CDR1 SGDLS, CDR2 YYNGEE. The CDR3 consists of 14 residues.

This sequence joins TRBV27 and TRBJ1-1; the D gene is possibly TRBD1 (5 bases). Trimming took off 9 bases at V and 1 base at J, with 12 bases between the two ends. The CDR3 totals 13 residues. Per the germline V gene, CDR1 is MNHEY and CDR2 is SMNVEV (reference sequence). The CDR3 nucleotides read TGTGCCAGTTGGGACGACTGGAACACTGAAGCTTTCTTT. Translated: CASWDDWNTEAFF.

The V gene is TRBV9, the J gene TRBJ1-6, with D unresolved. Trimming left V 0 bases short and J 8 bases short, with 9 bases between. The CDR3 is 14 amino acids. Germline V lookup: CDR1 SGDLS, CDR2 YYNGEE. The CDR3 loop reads CASSVDSSYSPLHF. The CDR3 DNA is TGTGCCAGCAGCGTAGATAGTTCTTATTCACCCCTCCACTTT. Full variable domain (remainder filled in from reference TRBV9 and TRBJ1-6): DSGVTQTPKHLITATGQRVTLRCSPRSGDLSVYWYQQSLDQGLQFLIQYYNGEERAKGNILERFSAQQFPDLHSELNLSSLELGDSALYFCASSVDSSYSPLHFGNGTRLTVT.

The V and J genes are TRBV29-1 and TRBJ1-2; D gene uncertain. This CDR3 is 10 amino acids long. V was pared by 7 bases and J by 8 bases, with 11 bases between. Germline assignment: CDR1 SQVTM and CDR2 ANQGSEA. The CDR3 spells CSAGAGGYTF. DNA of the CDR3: TGCAGCGCCGGAGCTGGGGGCTACACCTTC.

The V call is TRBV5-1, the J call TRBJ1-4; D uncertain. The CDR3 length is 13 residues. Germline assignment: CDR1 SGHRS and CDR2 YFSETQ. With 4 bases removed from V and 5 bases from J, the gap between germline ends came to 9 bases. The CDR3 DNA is TGCGCCAGCAGCGGAGTACCGAATGAAAAACTGTTTTTT. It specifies CASSGVPNEKLFF. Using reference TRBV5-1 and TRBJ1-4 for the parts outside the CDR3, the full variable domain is KAGVTQTPRYLIKTRGQQVTLSCSPISGHRSVSWYQQTPGQGLQFLFEYFSETQRNKGNFPGRFSGRQFSNSRSEMNVSTLELGDSALYLCASSGVPNEKLFFGSGTQLSVL.

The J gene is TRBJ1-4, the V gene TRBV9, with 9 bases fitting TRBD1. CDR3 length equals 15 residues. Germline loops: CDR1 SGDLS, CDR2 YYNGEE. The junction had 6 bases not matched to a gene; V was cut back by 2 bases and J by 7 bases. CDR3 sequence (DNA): TGTGCCAGCAGCGTGGACAGGGGAATTGGTGAAAAACTGTTTTTT. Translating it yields CASSVDRGIGEKLFF.

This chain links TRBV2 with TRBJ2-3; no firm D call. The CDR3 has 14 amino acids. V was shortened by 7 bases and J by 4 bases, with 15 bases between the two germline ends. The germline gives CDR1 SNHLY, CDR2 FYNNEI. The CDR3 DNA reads TGTGCCAGCACTGGGGTATACGCCGCAGATACGCAGTATTTT. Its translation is CASTGVYAADTQYF.

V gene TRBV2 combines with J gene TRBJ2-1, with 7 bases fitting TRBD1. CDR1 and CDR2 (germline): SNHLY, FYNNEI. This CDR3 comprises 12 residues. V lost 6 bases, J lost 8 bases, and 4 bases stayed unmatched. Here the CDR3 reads CASRRQGDEQFF. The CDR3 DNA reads TGTGCCAGCAGACGACAGGGCGATGAGCAGTTCTTC.

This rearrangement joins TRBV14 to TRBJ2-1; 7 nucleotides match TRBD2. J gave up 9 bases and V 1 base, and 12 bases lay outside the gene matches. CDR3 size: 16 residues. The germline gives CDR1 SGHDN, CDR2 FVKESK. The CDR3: CASSQVDGRYKVEQFF. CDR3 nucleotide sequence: TGTGCCAGCAGCCAAGTTGACGGGAGGTACAAGGTTGAGCAGTTCTTC.

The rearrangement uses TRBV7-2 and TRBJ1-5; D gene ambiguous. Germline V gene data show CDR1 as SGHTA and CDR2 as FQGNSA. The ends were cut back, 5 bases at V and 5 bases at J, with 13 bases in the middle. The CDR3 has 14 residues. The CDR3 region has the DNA TGTGCCAGCAGCCCCCGACGCGGAGATCAGCCCCAGCATTTT. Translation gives CASSPRRGDQPQHF.

In DNA form, the CDR3 reads TGCAGCGTTGCTCGGGGGTGGAACACTGAAGCTTTCTTT. Its translation is CSVARGWNTEAFF. This chain uses TRBV29-1 with TRBJ1-1; weak D call: TRBD1 (5 bases). V lost 4 bases to trimming and J lost 1 base, with 10 bases between them. The CDR3 runs 13 residues. Germline-derived CDR1 and CDR2 are SQVTM and ANQGSEA.

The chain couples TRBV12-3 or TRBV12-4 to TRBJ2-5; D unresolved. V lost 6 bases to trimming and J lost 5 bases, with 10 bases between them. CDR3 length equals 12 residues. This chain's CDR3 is CASSLIAETQYF. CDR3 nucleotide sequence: TGTGCCAGCAGCCTAATAGCCGAGACCCAGTACTTC.

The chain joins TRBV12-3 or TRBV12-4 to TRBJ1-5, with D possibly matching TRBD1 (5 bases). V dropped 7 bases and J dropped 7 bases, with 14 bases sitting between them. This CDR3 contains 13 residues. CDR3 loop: CASIRDRGQPQHF. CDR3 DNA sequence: TGTGCCAGCATTCGCGATAGGGGCCAGCCCCAGCATTTT.

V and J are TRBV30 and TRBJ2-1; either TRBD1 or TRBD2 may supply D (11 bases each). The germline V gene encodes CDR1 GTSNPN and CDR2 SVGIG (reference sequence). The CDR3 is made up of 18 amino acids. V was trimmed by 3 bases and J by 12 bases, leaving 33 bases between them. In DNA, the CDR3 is TGTGCCTGGAGCGGGACAGGGGGTCTAGCGGGAGGCCGCAGTTGGCAGTTCTTC. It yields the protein CAWSGTGGLAGGRSWQFF.

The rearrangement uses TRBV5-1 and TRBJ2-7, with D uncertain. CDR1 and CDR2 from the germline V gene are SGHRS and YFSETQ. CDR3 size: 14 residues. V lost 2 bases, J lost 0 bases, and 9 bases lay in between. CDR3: CASSFIPFSYEQYF. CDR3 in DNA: TGCGCCAGCAGCTTTATACCTTTCTCCTACGAGCAGTACTTC.

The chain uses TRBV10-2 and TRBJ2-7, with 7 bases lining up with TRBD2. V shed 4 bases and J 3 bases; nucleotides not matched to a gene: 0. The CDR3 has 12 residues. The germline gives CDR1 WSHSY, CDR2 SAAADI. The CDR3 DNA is TGCGCCAGCAGTGGCGGGGGCTACGAGCAGTACTTC. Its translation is CASSGGGYEQYF.

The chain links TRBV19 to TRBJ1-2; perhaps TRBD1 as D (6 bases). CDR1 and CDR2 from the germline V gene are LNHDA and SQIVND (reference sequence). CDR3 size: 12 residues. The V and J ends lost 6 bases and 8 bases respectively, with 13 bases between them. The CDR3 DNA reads TGTGCCAGTAGCACAGGGTTGCGAGGCTACACCTTC. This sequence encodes CASSTGLRGYTF. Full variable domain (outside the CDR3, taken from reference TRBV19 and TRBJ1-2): DGGITQSPKYLFRKEGQNVTLSCEQNLNHDAMYWYRQDPGQGLRLIYYSQIVNDFQKGDIAEGYSVSREKKESFPLTVTSAQKNPTAFYLCASSTGLRGYTFGSGTRLTVV.

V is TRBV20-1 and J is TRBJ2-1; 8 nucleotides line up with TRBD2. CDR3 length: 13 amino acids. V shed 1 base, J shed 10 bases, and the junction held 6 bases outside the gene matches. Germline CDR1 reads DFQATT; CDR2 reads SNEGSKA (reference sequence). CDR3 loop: CSARGTSGVEQFF. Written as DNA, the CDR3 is TGCAGTGCTAGAGGTACTAGCGGAGTGGAGCAGTTCTTC.